The T cell receptor beta chain described here comes from a study of breast tumors, draining lymph nodes, adjacent tissues. In TCRdb, the multiplex PCR reads were re-called with MiXCR into one record per CDR3 protein. The sample carries fewer than 200,000 distinct CDR3 sequences, roughly a third recorded once. Breast cancer patients provided tissue from their axillary draining lymph nodes. The specimen sequenced was axillary lymph node tissue. The TCR comes from a female donor with breast cancer. Some clones in this sample may be carry-over from other donors' samples.

DNA for the CDR3: TGTGCCAGCAGGCCACCCGGGACAGGTGACACCGGGGAGCTGTTTTTT. Residues: CASRPPGTGDTGELFF. The chain uses TRBV11-2 and TRBJ2-2; 8 bases fit TRBD1. The length of the CDR3 is 16 residues. The V segment lost 6 bases and the J segment 3 bases; nucleotides outside the gene matches: 9. Germline V CDR1 and CDR2: SGHAT, FQNNGV. Looking up the rest from reference TRBV11-2 and TRBJ2-2 gives the full variable domain: EAGVAQSPRYKIIEKRQSVAFWCNPISGHATLYWYQQILGQGPKLLIQFQNNGVVDDSQLPKDRFSAERLKGVDSTLKIQPAKLEDSAVYLCASRPPGTGDTGELFFGEGSRLTVL.